This TCR beta chain originates from a study of CD8+ T cells in alopecia areata. Both peripheral blood and punch biopsies of lesional scalp skin were obtained from patients who had alopecia areata. Researchers picked out CD4+ and CD8+ T cells from PBMCs by sorting. The study's findings and limits: Affected scalp, especially in alopecia totalis/universalis, had a higher clonality than normal scalp did. Against the mouse data, patients shared TCRs less clearly, possibly for HLA reasons.

The CDR3 has 14 residues. Trimming left V 1 base short and J 5 bases short, with 11 bases between. Germline V gene sequence: CDR1 SGHAT, CDR2 FQNNGV. A note on this clone: The antigen is unknown.

cDNA prepared by RNA extraction and subsequent reverse transcription served as the template for sequencing. Using immunoSEQ multiplex PCR, the repertoire was profiled, and TCRdb retains in-frame clones only, with some absent. Of tens of thousands of clones listed, over 65% were seen once; the top ten hold 15% to 20%. The specimen sequenced was NKG2D-low CD8+ T cells sorted from blood. The receptor was derived from a human donor with alopecia areata. V is TRBV11-2 and J is TRBJ1-1; D call uncertain. CDR3 residues: CASSLGVGWTEAFF. As DNA, the CDR3 is TGTGCCAGCAGCTTAGGGGTCGGTTGGACTGAAGCTTTCTTT.